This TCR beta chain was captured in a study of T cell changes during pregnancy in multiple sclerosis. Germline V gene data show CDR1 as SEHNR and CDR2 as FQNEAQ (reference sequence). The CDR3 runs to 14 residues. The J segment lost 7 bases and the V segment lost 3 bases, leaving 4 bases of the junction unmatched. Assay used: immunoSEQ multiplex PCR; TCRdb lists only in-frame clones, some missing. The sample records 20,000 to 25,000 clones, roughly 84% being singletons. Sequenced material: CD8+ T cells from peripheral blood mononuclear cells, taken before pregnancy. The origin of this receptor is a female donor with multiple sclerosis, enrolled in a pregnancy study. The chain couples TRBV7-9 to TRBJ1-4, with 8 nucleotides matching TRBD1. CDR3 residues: CASSFTGTGEKLFF. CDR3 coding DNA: TGTGCCAGCAGCTTTACCGGGACAGGTGAAAAACTGTTTTTT.